The 17 T cell receptor beta chains presented below share a single source sample, sequenced in a study of T cell repertoires in cytomegalovirus infection. Antigen specificity for these receptors is unknown. TCRdb re-called the reads with MiXCR, one entry per CDR3 protein. The table includes 700,000 to 850,000 distinct CDR3 sequences, 32% detected once. The input for sequencing was cultured CD8+ T cells from PBMCs, taken from culture after CMV antigen stimulation. These receptors came from a human donor in good health (CMV status not recorded). Some clones in this sample may be carry-over from other donors' samples.

This clonotype was seen at least ten times. The chain combines TRBV12-3 or TRBV12-4 with TRBJ1-1, with unresolved D. Trimming pared 8 bases from V and 7 bases from J, leaving 2 bases between. The CDR3 loop spans 8 amino acids. This chain's CDR3 is CASGEAFF. Here the CDR3 DNA reads TGTGCCAGCGGTGAAGCTTTCTTT.

This clonotype was found a few times. This chain joins TRBV27 and TRBJ2-3, with D perhaps matching TRBD2 (6 bases). From germline, CDR1 is MNHEY and CDR2 SMNVEV (reference sequence). Trimming removed 2 bases from V and 2 bases from J, with 11 bases in between. This CDR3 is built from 15 residues. CDR3 residues: CASSLIADLTDTQYF. CDR3 in DNA: TGTGCCAGCAGTTTAATAGCGGACCTCACAGATACGCAGTATTTT.

This chain connects TRBV6-1 to TRBJ2-4, with 7 bases aligning to TRBD1. Germline lookup yields CDR1 MNHNS and CDR2 SASEGT. This CDR3 is 20 amino acids long. J lost 2 bases, V lost 0 bases, and 16 bases had no gene match. CDR3 region: CASSEAPGTAYSESKNIQYF. In DNA form, the CDR3 reads TGTGCCAGCAGTGAAGCGCCCGGGACAGCCTACAGTGAATCCAAAAACATTCAGTACTTC.

The rearrangement uses TRBV20-1 and TRBJ2-1; perhaps TRBD2 as D (7 bases). CDR1 is DFQATT, CDR2 SNEGSKA, per germline (reference sequence). Trimming took 4 bases from V and 8 from J, leaving 21 bases between them. This CDR3 region has 15 residues. Here the CDR3 reads CSATEGGGPPDEQFF. For the CDR3, the DNA is TGCAGTGCTACGGAGGGGGGGGGGCCCCCCGATGAGCAGTTCTTC.

This clonotype was counted many times. The chain carries TRBV7-2 and TRBJ2-3; TRBD2 agrees at 9 bases. The CDR3 has 16 residues. Looked up from germline, CDR1 is SGHTA and CDR2 is FQGNSA. V was clipped by 4 bases and J by 4 bases; unmatched bases: 9. In nucleotides, the CDR3 is TGTGCCAGCAGCTCCGCGGGACTAGCTCGGGCAGATACGCAGTATTTT. Translating gives CASSSAGLARADTQYF.

The chain uses TRBV6-4 and TRBJ2-1; TRBD2 might be the D (6 bases). The CDR3 contains 17 residues. The germline V gene has CDR1 MRHNA and CDR2 SNTAGT. Trimming shortened V by 8 bases and J by 0 bases, and 20 bases separated the two germline ends. The CDR3: CASSRLVGAPSYNEQFF. The CDR3 DNA reads as TGTGCCAGCTCTCGACTAGTAGGGGCTCCCTCCTACAATGAGCAGTTCTTC.

J is TRBJ2-7 and V is TRBV7-4, with TRBD2 matching 8 bases. Germline V gene lookup returns CDR1 SGHVT and CDR2 SQSDAQ. Germline trimming cut 7 bases from V and 0 bases from J; bases unmatched to any gene: 11. The CDR3 covers 16 residues. CDR3 DNA sequence: TGTGCCAGCAACTCGAGCGGGGGTGAAAGCTCCTACGAGCAGTACTTC. It codes for CASNSSGGESSYEQYF.

V gene TRBV29-1 combines with J gene TRBJ1-2; D is uncertain. Trimming stripped 1 base from V and 6 bases from J, with 6 bases between. The CDR3 covers 11 residues. Germline-derived CDR1 and CDR2 are SQVTM and ANQGSEA. The CDR3: CSVEAPDGYTF. Written as DNA, the CDR3 is TGCAGCGTTGAAGCCCCCGATGGCTACACCTTC. Full variable domain (missing parts from reference TRBV29-1 and TRBJ1-2): SAVISQKPSRDICQRGTSLTIQCQVDSQVTMMFWYRQQPGQSLTLIATANQGSEATYESGFVIDKFPISRPNLTFSTLTVSNMSPEDSSIYLCSVEAPDGYTFGSGTRLTVV.

This clonotype was observed at least ten times. This rearrangement joins TRBV7-3 to TRBJ2-1; D is unresolved. The CDR3 consists of 15 residues. V was clipped by 0 bases and J by 0 bases, with 6 bases between them. Germline V gives CDR1 SGHTA, CDR2 FQGTGA. CDR3: CASSLTGSSYNEQFF. The CDR3 DNA sequence: TGTGCCAGCAGCTTAACGGGAAGCTCCTACAATGAGCAGTTCTTC.

This clonotype was seen a few times. V and J are TRBV20-1 and TRBJ1-1, with 10 nucleotides matching TRBD1. The CDR3 is 17 amino acids. Germline V gene sequence: CDR1 DFQATT, CDR2 SNEGSKA (reference sequence). J was trimmed by 1 base and V by 0 bases; bases with no gene match: 8. DNA of the CDR3: TGCAGTGCTAGAGATGGGGACAGGGGTGCATGGAACACTGAAGCTTTCTTT. Translated: CSARDGDRGAWNTEAFF.

In its sample, this clonotype was seen many times. The chain uses TRBV6-6 and TRBJ2-3; D gene uncertain. The CDR3 has 14 residues. Germline lookup yields CDR1 MNHNY and CDR2 SVGAGI (reference sequence). Deletions cut 7 bases from V and 4 bases from J, with 15 bases between. In nucleotides, the CDR3 is TGTGCCAGCATGGGGAAAACCCTATCAGATACGCAGTATTTT. Protein sequence: CASMGKTLSDTQYF.

This clonotype showed up just a few times. V is TRBV20-1 and J is TRBJ2-3; 8 nucleotides line up with TRBD2. The CDR3 is made up of 17 amino acids. Germline V CDR1 and CDR2: DFQATT, SNEGSKA (reference sequence). The trim removed 1 base at V and 2 bases at J, leaving 11 bases unmatched. The CDR3 spells CSARVDVAGGYTDTQYF. DNA of the CDR3: TGCAGTGCTAGAGTTGATGTGGCGGGGGGTTACACAGATACGCAGTATTTT.

The DNA of the CDR3 is TGTGCCAGCAGACGGGGCGAAAGTTGGACAGATACGCAGTATTTT. Its protein product is CASRRGESWTDTQYF. The chain links TRBV6-8 to TRBJ2-3; D possibly uses TRBD1 or TRBD2 (5 bases each). Trimming removed 6 bases at V and 3 bases at J, with 16 bases between. Germline values: CDR1 MNHGY, CDR2 SAAAGT. This CDR3 spans 15 amino acids.

This chain joins TRBV5-5 and TRBJ2-5; D call uncertain. V lost 0 bases, J lost 5 bases, and 11 bases lay in between. Per the germline V gene, CDR1 is SGHKS and CDR2 is YYEKEE (reference sequence). There are 14 residues in the CDR3. This chain's CDR3 is CASSLDDVWETQYF. CDR3 nucleotide sequence: TGTGCCAGCAGCTTGGATGACGTTTGGGAGACCCAGTACTTC.

This clonotype was found many times. The J gene is TRBJ1-1, the V gene TRBV7-2, with a weak D call TRBD1 (5 bases). The CDR3 has 15 amino acids. Germline V gives CDR1 SGHTA, CDR2 FQGNSA. V was pared by 7 bases and J by 5 bases, with 20 bases between. CDR3 coding DNA: TGTGCCAGCAACCCTTACGGGGGAGGGGATACTGAAGCTTTCTTT. It translates to CASNPYGGGDTEAFF.

The chain combines TRBV4-1 with TRBJ2-1; D unclear. CDR1 and CDR2 (germline): MGHRA, YSYEKL. The CDR3 runs 18 residues. V was pared by 4 bases and J by 5 bases, with 24 bases between. CDR3 in amino acids: CASSPQQAPAARHNEQFF. In DNA form, the CDR3 reads TGCGCCAGCAGCCCTCAGCAGGCCCCGGCGGCTAGACACAATGAGCAGTTCTTC.

This clonotype was recorded many times. The junction departs from germline at one end; a sequencing error may be responsible. The genes are TRBV7-3 and TRBJ2-3; no clear D. This CDR3 comprises 15 residues. Germline assignment: CDR1 SGHTA and CDR2 FQGTGA. The CDR3 sequence is CASSLTSQAWDTQYF. The CDR3 bases are TGTGCCAGCAGCCTAACGAGCCAGGCATGGGATACGCAGTATTTT.